The entry that follows covers one T cell receptor (beta chain) sequence. This entry comes from a study of identical twins. TCRdb itself ran the 5' RACE reads through MiXCR, one entry per CDR3 protein. The sample has hundreds of thousands of distinct CDR3 sequences, roughly 7.1% seen once. This CDR3 spans 12 amino acids. V lost 8 bases and J lost 12, with 16 bases in between. The same sample was also studied in work on yellow fever vaccine responses in identical twins.

The sequenced material came from PBMCs. The receptor was derived from a woman aged 18-30 years in good health. The chain employs TRBV12-3 or TRBV12-4 and TRBJ1-4; D might be TRBD1 (6 bases). Written as DNA, the CDR3 is TGTGCCAGCGCCTGGGGGGAGGGGGAACTGTTTTTT. This codes for CASAWGEGELFF.